Listed below are T cell receptor beta chains from one sample, sequenced in a study of T cells after yellow fever vaccination. Each CDR3 protein is one row after TCRdb ran MiXCR on the 5' RACE reads. Here the sample spans roughly 500,000 distinct CDR3 sequences, roughly a fifth being singletons. Sample: PBMCs, taken 15 days after the yellow fever booster vaccination. These receptors all come from a man younger than 40 who received the YFV17D yellow fever vaccine. Each CDR3 is given with its conserved first and last residue. A D gene is named only where the DNA matches it firmly. Only some rows state a clone size, as once, few, many or a class for expanded clones.

>TRBV7-2|15|.|many|TRBJ2-2
TGTGCCAGCAGAAGGACCCAGCTGAACACCGGGGAGCTGTTTTTT
CASRRTQLNTGELFF
>TRBV11-2|11|.|few|TRBJ2-1
TGTGCCAGCAGCGCTGGCACCAAGCAGTTCTTC
CASSAGTKQFF
>TRBV24-1|15|TRBD2|few|TRBJ2-1
TGTGCCACCAGCCGGGGACTAGCGGGAGATAATGAGCAGTTCTTC
CATSRGLAGDNEQFF
>TRBV7-8|15|.|.|TRBJ2-7
TGTGCCAGCAGCTCAACCCGGCCGGGGATGTCCGAGCAGTACTTC
CASSSTRPGMSEQYF
>TRBV20-1|15|.|.|TRBJ1-5
TGCAGTGTCCCGATTTTAGGGAATAGCAATCAGCCCCAGCATTTT
CSVPILGNSNQPQHF
>TRBV4-3|15|.|few|TRBJ2-7
TGCGCCAGCAGCCAAGATTATATAGGCCCCTACGAGCAGTACTTC
CASSQDYIGPYEQYF
>TRBV5-1|15|.|few|TRBJ2-3
TGCGCCAGCAGCTTTTGGGGTGAGGGTGCAGATACGCAGTATTTT
CASSFWGEGADTQYF
>TRBV5-1|16|TRBD1|few|TRBJ1-3
TGCGCCAGCAGCTTGGCCCCACAGGGGGCTGGAAACACCATATATTTT
CASSLAPQGAGNTIYF
>TRBV15|17|.|.|TRBJ2-5
TGTGCCACCAGCAGAGGGCTCAGACTCGGAGGGGAAGAGACCCAGTACTTC
CATSRGLRLGGEETQYF
>TRBV12-3/TRBV12-4|16|TRBD2|few|TRBJ2-2
TGTGCCAGCAGTTTAAGGACTAGCGGGAGACCCGGGGAGCTGTTTTTT
CASSLRTSGRPGELFF
>TRBV29-1|13|.|.|TRBJ2-1
TGCAGCGTTGGGGGTAGCGAAATGGGTGAGCAGTTCTTC
CSVGGSEMGEQFF
>TRBV7-2|14|.|few|TRBJ2-7
TGTGCCAGCTACGGTGGATTTGGGCTGCTCGAGCAGTACTTC
CASYGGFGLLEQYF
>TRBV9|14|TRBD2|few|TRBJ2-7
TGTGCCAGCAGCGTATCCAGCGGGAGTCACGAGCAGTACTTC
CASSVSSGSHEQYF
>TRBV7-2|14|.|few|TRBJ2-7
TGTGCCAGCAGCCCCAGCCCGGGGGCTTACGAGCAGTACTTC
CASSPSPGAYEQYF
>TRBV12-3/TRBV12-4|14|.|.|TRBJ2-2
TGTGCCAGCAGTGTGAGGAGGGGTACCGGGGAGCTGTTTTTT
CASSVRRGTGELFF
>TRBV29-1|12|.|many|TRBJ1-1
TGCAGCGGAACAGGGTTTGGCACTGAAGCTTTCTTT
CSGTGFGTEAFF
>TRBV21-1|18|.|.|TRBJ2-3
TGTGCCAGCAGTTCGCCTTTCCTACGGGAGACCCCCCCAGATACGCAGTATTTT
CASSSPFLRETPPDTQYF
>TRBV9|14|.|.|TRBJ2-5
TGTGCCAGCAGCGTAGACGCGGTCGTAGAGACCCAGTACTTC
CASSVDAVVETQYF
>TRBV7-9|14|.|.|TRBJ2-7
TGTGCCAGCAGCCATTGGAATGGAGACTACGAGCAGTACTTC
CASSHWNGDYEQYF
>TRBV7-2|16|.|few|TRBJ2-5
TGTGCCAGCAGCCTGATGGGCACTCACCAGGGGGAGACCCAGTACTTC
CASSLMGTHQGETQYF
>TRBV20-1|11|.|.|TRBJ1-1
TGCAGTGCTACCCCAATATCTGAAGCTTTCTTT
CSATPISEAFF
>TRBV5-1|16|TRBD2|.|TRBJ2-1
TGCACCAGCAGCTTGGCCTTTACTAGCGGGTCCAATGAGCAGTTCTTC
CTSSLAFTSGSNEQFF
>TRBV20-1|18|TRBD2|.|TRBJ2-5
TGCAGTGCGACCGGACTAGCGGGAACATTTAGGAAAGAAGAGACCCAGTACTTC
CSATGLAGTFRKEETQYF
>TRBV7-9|16|TRBD2|.|TRBJ2-1
TGTGCCAGCAGCATGTGGGGACTAGCGGGAAACAATGAGCAGTTCTTC
CASSMWGLAGNNEQFF
>TRBV7-2|17|TRBD2|few|TRBJ2-1
TGTGCCAGCAGCTTAGTGGCTAGCGGGAGTATAGGGAATGAGCAGTTCTTC
CASSLVASGSIGNEQFF
>TRBV5-1|14|.|few|TRBJ2-3
TGCGCCAGCAGCTTGGCACCGGGACCAGATACGCAGTATTTT
CASSLAPGPDTQYF
>TRBV27|16|TRBD1|.|TRBJ2-1
TGTGCCAGCAGTTTATCGAGGGGACAGGGCAACAATGAGCAGTTCTTC
CASSLSRGQGNNEQFF
>TRBV20-1|14|.|.|TRBJ2-5
TGCAGTGCTTTAGAGGGGTCGATATCCGAGACCCAGTACTTC
CSALEGSISETQYF
>TRBV20-1|16|TRBD2|.|TRBJ2-1
TGCAGTGCCCGGACTAGCGGAAAGAGCTCCTACAATGAGCAGTTCTTC
CSARTSGKSSYNEQFF
>TRBV20-1|11|.|.|TRBJ2-2
TGCAGTGCTAAAGTGTTCGGGGAGCTGTTTTTT
CSAKVFGELFF
>TRBV19|17|.|.|TRBJ1-5
TGTGCCAGTAGTATCACCCGGGGAGAACCCAGCAATCAGCCCCAGCATTTT
CASSITRGEPSNQPQHF
>TRBV27|15|.|few|TRBJ2-1
TGTGCCAGCACTGGAGGAGCGGACCCCTACAATGAGCAGTTCTTC
CASTGGADPYNEQFF
>TRBV2|19|TRBD2|.|TRBJ2-7
TGTGCCAGCAGTGAGCAGGGTGTATCGTTAGCGGGAGGAACCTACGAGCAGTACTTC
CASSEQGVSLAGGTYEQYF
>TRBV6-2/TRBV6-3|17|TRBD2|few|TRBJ2-1
TGTGCCAGCAGTACAGGGACTAGCGGGATCAGTTACAATGAGCAGTTCTTC
CASSTGTSGISYNEQFF
>TRBV7-6|15|TRBD2|few|TRBJ2-1
TGTGCCAGCAGCCTCAGACTAGCGGGGGGAATGGAGCAGTTCTTC
CASSLRLAGGMEQFF
>TRBV19|16|TRBD2|.|TRBJ2-1
TGTGCCAGTAGTATTTTAGGAGCGGGAGGGCGGAATGAGCAGTTCTTC
CASSILGAGGRNEQFF
>TRBV19|13|TRBD2|few|TRBJ2-3
TGTGCCAGTAGTCGAGCGGGAGTTGGTACGCAGTATTTT
CASSRAGVGTQYF
>TRBV11-2|13|.|many|TRBJ2-5
TGTGCCAGCAGCCTAGGGGGGAAAGAGACCCAGTACTTC
CASSLGGKETQYF
>TRBV29-1|15|.|few|TRBJ2-5
TGCAGCGCAGCAGAGAAATGGTCGTTCCAAGAGACCCAGTACTTC
CSAAEKWSFQETQYF
>TRBV20-1|12|.|.|TRBJ2-7
TGCAGTGCTAGACGGTCCCCCTACGAGCAGTACTTC
CSARRSPYEQYF
>TRBV20-1|12|.|.|TRBJ2-5
TGCAGTGCTAGGACGGTGGAAGAGACCCAGTACTTC
CSARTVEETQYF